This T cell receptor (beta chain) was retrieved from a study of cytomegalovirus exposure and HLA in healthy donors. Germline assignment: CDR1 SGHRS and CDR2 YFSETQ. The CDR3 has 17 amino acids. V lost 4 bases, J lost 0 bases, and 7 bases stayed unmatched. With 60 Vbeta and 13 Jbeta primers, the PCR was carried out. Using immunoSEQ multiplex PCR, the repertoire was profiled, and TCRdb retains in-frame clones only, with some absent. Here the sample spans more than 100,000 clones, around 78% being singletons. The sequence was collected from a female donor in good health and CMV-seropositive. Sequencing was done on a sample of PBMCs. V is TRBV5-1 and J is TRBJ2-1, with 10 bases aligning to TRBD2. The CDR3 DNA reads TGCGCCAGCAGCGGGGGACTAGCGTTGAGCTCCTACAATGAGCAGTTCTTC. Protein: CASSGGLALSSYNEQFF.